The entry that follows covers one TCR beta chain sequence. A junction end diverges from the germline sequence, so it may reflect a read error. CDR3 length: 14 amino acids. Germline values: CDR1 LGHDT, CDR2 YNNKEL (reference sequence). The TCR beta repertoire was assessed by survey-level immunoSEQ sequencing. Only in-frame clones appear in the TCRdb table, and some are missing; sequencing was by immunoSEQ multiplex PCR. The sample has approximately 50,000 clones; just over 90% are singletons. Sequencing was performed on PBMCs. This TCR came from a man aged 40-50 years with rheumatoid arthritis. This rearrangement joins TRBV3-1 (or the pseudogene TRBV3-2) to TRBJ2-3; tentatively, D is TRBD1 (6 bases). The DNA of the CDR3 is TGTGCCAGCAGCCCCCTCAGGGGCACGGATACGCAGTATTTT. Translating gives CASSPLRGTDTQYF.